The present entry profiles one T cell receptor (beta chain) with its context. This sample was taken from a study of human CD8 memory T cell subsets. Germline-derived CDR1 and CDR2 are MNHEY and SMNVEV (reference sequence). The CDR3 length is 14 residues. Sequencing libraries of TCR beta were made by UMI-labeled 5' RACE. Original processing methods: Clonotype content per TCR beta library ranged between about 2,800 and 20,000 functional CDR3 beta clonotypes. TCRdb reanalyzed the 5' RACE reads, giving one entry per CDR3 protein sequence and no DNA. V and J calls and clone size were set by TCRdb, not the authors. This repertoire includes roughly 17,000 distinct CDR3 sequences.

The receptor was derived from a human donor in good health. Sequencing was carried out using CD8+ T cells from PBMCs. The V gene is TRBV27, the J gene TRBJ2-2. This chain's CDR3 is CASRIQLNTGELFF.